There are many counts of the clone carrying this T cell receptor (beta chain). These data belong to a study of T-cell reconstitution after alpha-beta-depleted transplantation in children. Unique molecular identifiers were built into the TCRbeta library. TCRdb reprocessed the PCR reads via MiXCR and lists one record per CDR3 protein. This sample has 200,000 to 300,000 distinct CDR3 sequences, with around 12% found just once. The receptor was derived from a human donor who donated a stem cell graft to a child with acute lymphoblastic leukemia. This specimen was PBMCs from the stem cell graft donor, taken from the stem cell graft.

CDR3 sequence reads: CASSLANGNTDTQYF. As DNA, the CDR3 is TGTGCCAGCAGCTTAGCAAACGGAAACACAGATACGCAGTATTTT. The chain links TRBV13 to TRBJ2-3; D is unclear. CDR1 and CDR2 (germline): PRHDT, FYEKMQ (reference sequence). The CDR3 runs to 15 residues. Deletions cut 1 base from V and 2 bases from J, with 10 bases between. Together with reference TRBV13 and TRBJ2-3, the CDR3 gives the full variable domain: AAGVIQSPRHLIKEKRETATLKCYPIPRHDTVYWYQQGPGQDPQFLISFYEKMQSDKGSIPDRFSAQQFSDYHSELNMSSLELGDSALYFCASSLANGNTDTQYFGPGTRLTVL.